Below, 10 T cell receptor beta chains from the same sample are listed, as sequenced in a study of T cells in Graves' hyperthyroidism and ophthalmopathy. Template material for amplifying TCR beta CDR3 regions consisted of RNA transcripts. When the TCR CDR3 underwent first-round RT-PCR, the HTBI primer set was used. One entry per CDR3 protein results from TCRdb running MiXCR on the multiplex PCR reads. The sample has about 550,000 distinct CDR3 sequences, about 20% seen once. The sequencing input was blood. The receptors shown here come from a man in his late teens or twenties with Graves' hyperthyroidism.

This clonotype was detected ten times or more. This chain joins TRBV20-1 and TRBJ2-7; D gene unclear. The V and J ends lost 1 base and 4 bases respectively, with 17 bases between them. CDR1 is DFQATT and CDR2 is SNEGSKA in the germline V gene (reference sequence). The CDR3 has 15 residues. The CDR3 sequence is CSARGHLAGRYEQYF. The CDR3 nucleotides are TGCAGTGCTAGAGGTCACCTGGCAGGCAGGTACGAGCAGTACTTC.

This clonotype was recorded once. V usage is TRBV12-5 and J usage is TRBJ2-7, with TRBD2 matching 10 bases. V trimming: 0 bases; J trimming: 4 bases; junction bases outside the gene matches: 3. CDR1 and CDR2 from the germline V gene are LGHNT and FRNRAP. The CDR3 totals 15 residues. The CDR3 DNA follows: TGTGCTAGTGGTTTGGTTCTAGCGGGAGAGTACGAGCAGTACTTC. This translates into CASGLVLAGEYEQYF.

There are many counts of this clonotype. The rearrangement uses TRBV2 and TRBJ2-2; D may be TRBD2 (5 bases). The CDR3 contains 14 residues. Germline CDR1 is SNHLY and CDR2 is FYNNEI. Trimming left V 2 bases short and J 6 bases short, with 10 bases between. This CDR3 is CASSESRGPGELFF. For the CDR3, the DNA is TGTGCCAGCAGTGAATCACGGGGTCCCGGGGAGCTGTTTTTT.

This clonotype was picked up a small number of times. This chain connects TRBV5-1 to TRBJ2-2; maybe TRBD1 (6 bases). V lost 5 bases, J lost 0 bases, and 11 bases lay in between. Germline-derived CDR1 and CDR2 are SGHRS and YFSETQ. This CDR3 is built from 15 residues. CDR3: CASSPGASNTGELFF. The CDR3 DNA is TGCGCCAGCAGTCCAGGGGCCTCGAACACCGGGGAGCTGTTTTTT.

This clonotype was counted only a few times. V is TRBV6-4 and J is TRBJ1-1; D is undetermined. The V and J ends lost 5 bases and 1 base respectively, with 8 bases between them. Germline assignment: CDR1 MRHNA and CDR2 SNTAGT. This CDR3 contains 13 residues. The chain's CDR3 is CASSRAPNTEAFF. CDR3 in DNA: TGTGCCAGCAGTAGAGCTCCGAACACTGAAGCTTTCTTT.

This clonotype was recorded many times. The CDR3 spells CASSARGRSYGYTF. For the CDR3, the DNA is TGTGCCAGCAGTGCCAGGGGGCGAAGCTATGGCTACACCTTC. This chain joins TRBV27 and TRBJ1-2, with 8 bases aligning to TRBD1. CDR1 and CDR2 from the germline V gene are MNHEY and SMNVEV (reference sequence). The CDR3 covers 14 residues. V shed 5 bases and J 4 bases; nucleotides not matched to a gene: 6.

This clonotype was seen many times. CDR3 sequence (DNA): TGCGCCAGCAGCTTGGAACGGGGATCCTACGAGCAGTACTTC. As protein: CASSLERGSYEQYF. V gene TRBV5-1 combines with J gene TRBJ2-7, with D perhaps TRBD2 (5 bases). Between the trimmed V and J ends, which lost 0 bases and 1 base, there was a span of 8 bases. The CDR3 is 14 amino acids. The germline V gene has CDR1 SGHRS and CDR2 YFSETQ. Filled out from reference TRBV5-1 and TRBJ2-7, the complete variable domain reads KAGVTQTPRYLIKTRGQQVTLSCSPISGHRSVSWYQQTPGQGLQFLFEYFSETQRNKGNFPGRFSGRQFSNSRSEMNVSTLELGDSALYLCASSLERGSYEQYFGPGTRLTVT.

This clonotype was seen repeatedly, ten times or more. The chain recombines TRBV11-2 with TRBJ1-2, with 9 bases matching TRBD1. The V and J ends lost 3 bases and 8 bases, in that order; junction bases with no gene match: 13. The length of the CDR3 is 16 residues. Looked up from germline, CDR1 is SGHAT and CDR2 is FQNNGV. CDR3 sequence (DNA): TGTGCCAGCAGCTTGAGTATGGACAGGGGCGCCCGGGGCTACACCTTC. It is translated as CASSLSMDRGARGYTF.

The genes are TRBV2 and TRBJ2-2; D may match TRBD1 or TRBD2 (5 bases each). The CDR3 is made up of 15 amino acids. The V end was cut by 6 bases, the J end by 2 bases, with 13 bases between. Germline V lookup: CDR1 SNHLY, CDR2 FYNNEI. The CDR3 DNA reads as TGTGCCAGCAGGGACGAGGGGTCAAACACCGGGGAGCTGTTTTTT. It encodes CASRDEGSNTGELFF. The variable domain in full, completed from reference TRBV2 and TRBJ2-2, reads EPEVTQTPSHQVTQMGQEVILRCVPISNHLYFYWYRQILGQKVEFLVSFYNNEISEKSEIFDDQFSVERPDGSNFTLKIRSTKLEDSAMYFCASRDEGSNTGELFFGEGSRLTVL.

This clonotype was counted many times. The chain couples TRBV7-9 to TRBJ2-5; a weak D match, TRBD1 (5 bases). CDR3 size: 14 residues. The V end was cut by 1 base, the J end by 3 bases, with 9 bases between. CDR1 SEHNR and CDR2 FQNEAQ come from the germline V gene (reference sequence). This CDR3 is CASSLVGAKETQYF. The CDR3 region has the DNA TGTGCCAGCAGCTTAGTAGGGGCGAAAGAGACCCAGTACTTC.